This T cell receptor beta chain derives from a study of neurological immune-mediated disorders. This clonotype has ten or more counts. The antigen remains undetermined. TCRdb independently ran MiXCR on the 5' RACE reads; one entry per CDR3 protein. The table lists under 20,000 distinct CDR3 sequences, approximately 14% of them singletons. Findings and caveats of the study: HTLV-1-associated myelopathy had the most TCR clonal expansion, and multiple sclerosis had the least, less than healthy controls. Subjects shared no identical expanded-clone CDR3 amino acid sequences, suggesting private TCR-beta repertoires in all groups.

The CDR3 is 14 amino acids. Trimming took 2 bases from V and 3 from J, leaving 10 bases between them. Per the germline V gene, CDR1 is SGHAT and CDR2 is FQNNGV. This sequence joins TRBV11-2 and TRBJ1-1; D remains ambiguous. The receptor was derived from a man aged 55 to 70 with HTLV-1-associated myelopathy (HAM/TSP). Sequencing was performed on PBMCs. DNA of the CDR3: TGTGCCAGCAGCTTACTGGGCCTGGACACTGAAGCTTTCTTT. Translation: CASSLLGLDTEAFF.